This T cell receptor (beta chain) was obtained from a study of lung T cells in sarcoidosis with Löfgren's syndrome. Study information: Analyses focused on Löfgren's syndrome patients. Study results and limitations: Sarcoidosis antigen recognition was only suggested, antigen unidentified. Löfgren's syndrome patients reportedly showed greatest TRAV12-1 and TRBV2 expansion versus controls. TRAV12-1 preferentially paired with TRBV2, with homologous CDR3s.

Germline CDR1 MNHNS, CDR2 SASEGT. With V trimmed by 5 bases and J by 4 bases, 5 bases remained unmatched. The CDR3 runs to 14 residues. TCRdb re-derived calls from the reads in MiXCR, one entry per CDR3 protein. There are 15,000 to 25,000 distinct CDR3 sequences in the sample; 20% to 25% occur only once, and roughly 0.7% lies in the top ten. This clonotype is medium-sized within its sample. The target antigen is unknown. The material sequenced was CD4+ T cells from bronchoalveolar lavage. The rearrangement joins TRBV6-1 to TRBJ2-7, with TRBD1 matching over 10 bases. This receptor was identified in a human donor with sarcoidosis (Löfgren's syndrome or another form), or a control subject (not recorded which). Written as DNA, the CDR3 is TGTGCCAGCAGTACGGGACAGGGGACATACGAGCAGTACTTC. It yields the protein CASSTGQGTYEQYF.